This is a list of T cell receptor beta chains from one sample in a study of shared clonotypes between healthy human individuals. Clones were sequenced by immunoSEQ multiplex PCR, and TCRdb holds only the in-frame ones, with some missing. The sample shows approximately 340,000 clones, about 74% of them seen only once. The sequencing sample was made of memory CD4+ T cells sorted from blood. The source is a man aged 25-45 years in good health. The CDR3 runs from the conserved cysteine through the conserved F or W. Fields, in order: J gene, CDR3 length, D gene, V gene, clone size, CDR3 DNA, CDR3 protein. D genes are given only for firm matches. Expanded clones get a size class; other rows say once, few or many, or leave the size out.

TRBJ2-2	15	.	TRBV18	.	TGTGCCAGCTCACCAAACGGACAGTACACCGGGGAGCTGTTTTTT	CASSPNGQYTGELFF
TRBJ2-6	15	.	TRBV7-2	many	TGTGCCAGCAGCTTGGGACGGACTGGGGCCAACGTCCTGACTTTC	CASSLGRTGANVLTF
TRBJ2-3	11	.	TRBV7-2	.	TGTGCCAGCAGCAGGGTGGATACGCAGTATTTT	CASSRVDTQYF
TRBJ1-5	14	.	TRBV11-2	.	TGTGCCAGCAGTTCCTCCGGGTCCAATCAGCCCCAGCATTTT	CASSSSGSNQPQHF
TRBJ2-7	16	.	TRBV4-1	few	TGCGCCAGCAGCCATCAAAGCCTCCTACCCCCGTACGAGCAGTACTTC	CASSHQSLLPPYEQYF
TRBJ1-2	15	.	TRBV19	once	TGTGCCAGTAGTATGCTTAGGACAGCTAATTATGGCTACACCTTC	CASSMLRTANYGYTF
TRBJ2-7	12	.	TRBV28	few	TGTGCCAGCAGCCGGACTGATTACGAGCAGTACTTC	CASSRTDYEQYF
TRBJ2-1	15	.	TRBV7-2	once	TGTGCCAGCAGCTTAGCTGGGATACGGCGAAATGAGCAGTTCTTC	CASSLAGIRRNEQFF
TRBJ1-3	14	.	TRBV6-5	.	TGTGCCAGCAGAGTAGGGGGGGAAGGAAACACCATATATTTT	CASRVGGEGNTIYF
TRBJ1-2	13	.	TRBV9	.	TGTGCCAGCAGCCAGGGCCTAGACTATGGCTACACCTTC	CASSQGLDYGYTF
TRBJ1-5	14	.	TRBV10-3	.	TGTGCCATCAGTGAGTCGTCAGGAGTTCAGCCCCAGCATTTT	CAISESSGVQPQHF
TRBJ2-5	14	.	TRBV5-5	.	TGTGCCAGCAGCTTGGAGGCAGGGCAAGAGACCCAGTACTTC	CASSLEAGQETQYF
TRBJ2-6	15	.	TRBV13	many	TGTGCCAGCAGCTTAGTCGGCCCTGGGGCCAACGTCCTGACTTTC	CASSLVGPGANVLTF
TRBJ2-7	15	.	TRBV2	.	TGTGCCAGCAGTGAAGCTAACACCGGGGCCTACGAGCAGTACTTC	CASSEANTGAYEQYF
TRBJ2-7	12	TRBD1	TRBV28	.	TGTGCCAGCAGCACTGACAGGGGCGAGCAGTACTTC	CASSTDRGEQYF
TRBJ2-1	16	TRBD2	TRBV28	few	TGTGCCATCTCCGAGGATAGCGGGAGGGCCAACAATGAGCAGTTCTTC	CAISEDSGRANNEQFF
TRBJ2-7	13	.	TRBV11-2	few	TGTGCCAGCAGCCATAATGGTAGGGTAGAGCAGTACTTC	CASSHNGRVEQYF
TRBJ2-3	14	.	TRBV11-2	.	TGTGCCAGCAGCGAACTAGTGACAGCAGATACGCAGTATTTT	CASSELVTADTQYF
TRBJ2-3	14	.	TRBV2	.	TGTGCCAGCAGTGTGGGGGGACAGAGCGATACGCAGTATTTT	CASSVGGQSDTQYF
TRBJ2-5	15	.	TRBV5-4	.	TGTGCCAGCAGCTTGCGGCTAGGGGGCCAAGAGACCCAGTACTTC	CASSLRLGGQETQYF
TRBJ1-5	13	.	TRBV5-8	.	TGTGCCAGCAGCTTATTTAGCAATCAGCCCCAGCATTTT	CASSLFSNQPQHF
TRBJ2-7	15	TRBD2	TRBV11-2	few	TGTGCCAGCAGCTTTTGGGGAGGGAGCTCCTACGAGCAGTACTTC	CASSFWGGSSYEQYF